The TCR beta chain under discussion was sequenced for a study of blood T cell repertoires in COVID-19. Study information: Researchers got acute and convalescent COVID-19 samples from the United States, Italy and Spain. PBMCs, B-cell-depleted T cells, or T cells provided the cDNA or gDNA that made up the material.

In the authors' methods: From reference gene primer amplification, estimates of nucleated cell counts were derived. Sequencing was performed with immunoSEQ multiplex PCR; in TCRdb, only in-frame clones are kept and a portion is missing. V, J and clone size were drawn from that table, and D and trimming were deduced from the DNA. Among 100,000 to 150,000 clones listed, over 55% were seen once. Input material: peripheral blood. The receptor comes from a woman between 65 and 79 years old with acute or convalescent COVID-19.

The CDR3 sequence: CASSLERGIIYEQYF. DNA of the CDR3: TGTGCCAGCAGCTTGGAAAGAGGGATCATCTACGAGCAGTACTTC. The chain is built from TRBV5-5 and TRBJ2-7; perhaps TRBD2 as D (5 bases). Germline CDR1 SGHKS, CDR2 YYEKEE (reference sequence). The CDR3 is 15 residues long. V lost 0 bases, J lost 3 bases, and 13 bases lay in between.